This is a list of T cell receptor beta chains from one sample in a study of blood T cell repertoires in COVID-19. TCRdb keeps only in-frame clones here, not all; method: immunoSEQ multiplex PCR. The sample contains 450,000 to 600,000 clones, approximately 86% of which appear only once. Sequencing was carried out using PBMCs or T cells enriched from blood (not recorded which). The receptors were sampled from a woman aged 18-29 years who had recovered from COVID-19. CDR3s include the opening cysteine and the closing phenylalanine or tryptophan. Fields, in order: D gene, J gene, clone size, V gene, CDR3 DNA, CDR3 protein. A D gene is named only where the DNA matches it firmly. Expanded clones are given a class, and other clones once, few, many or no size at all.

>TRBD1|TRBJ1-1|NA|TRBV19
TGTGCCAGTTTAACCCTCCAGGGGGCCCACGGCACTGAAGCTTTCTTT
CASLTLQGAHGTEAFF
>TRBD1|TRBJ1-1|once|TRBV13
TGTGCCAGCAGCTTACAGGGGGCTGAAGCTTTCTTT
CASSLQGAEAFF
>TRBD1|TRBJ2-3|NA|TRBV28
TGTGCCAGCACTACCCCGGGGACAGGGGGCACAGATACGCAGTATTTT
CASTTPGTGGTDTQYF
>NA|TRBJ1-5|NA|TRBV28
TGTGCCAGCAGTTCCCCAAGACTCTATAGCAATCAGCCCCAGCATTTT
CASSSPRLYSNQPQHF
>NA|TRBJ1-5|NA|TRBV27
TGTGCCAGCAGTTTAAGGGGGGGTCAGCCCCAGCATTTT
CASSLRGGQPQHF
>NA|TRBJ2-3|once|TRBV10-3
TGTGCCATCAGTAAACAGGGAAAGTACACAGATACGCAGTATTTT
CAISKQGKYTDTQYF
>NA|TRBJ2-6|once|TRBV18
TGTGCCAGCTCACCGGTGGGGGCACGGGGGGCCAACGTCCTGACTTTC
CASSPVGARGANVLTF
>NA|TRBJ1-6|NA|TRBV25-1
TGTGCCAGCAGGGCAGGGTCCTCACCCCTCCACTTT
CASRAGSSPLHF
>NA|TRBJ1-1|NA|TRBV5-1
TGCGCCAGCAGGGGCGGGGGTGATAGCACTGAAGCTTTCTTT
CASRGGGDSTEAFF
>NA|TRBJ2-7|NA|TRBV5-8
TGTGCCAGCTTACAGGGTTATGCCTACGAGCAGTACTTC
CASLQGYAYEQYF
>NA|TRBJ2-7|NA|TRBV2
TGTGCCAGCAGTGACCCCCCCAGGCTCAACTCCTACGAGCAGTACTTC
CASSDPPRLNSYEQYF
>TRBD2|TRBJ2-3|NA|TRBV20-1
TGCAGTGCTAGTGGGGGGGGCACAGATACGCAGTATTTT
CSASGGGTDTQYF
>NA|TRBJ1-4|NA|TRBV15
TGTGCCACCAGCAGAGAAATCCGGGAAAAACTGTTTTTT
CATSREIREKLFF
>NA|TRBJ2-7|NA|TRBV11-2
TGTGCCAGCAGCCCCTTATCCTATCGGGACACCTACGAGCAGTACTTC
CASSPLSYRDTYEQYF
>NA|TRBJ1-1|NA|TRBV3-1/TRBV3-2
TGTGCCAGCAGCGCAGTGAGGCCCGGAGCTGAAGCTTTCTTT
CASSAVRPGAEAFF
>NA|TRBJ2-1|NA|TRBV5-1
TGCGCCAGCAGCTTGGGGCCAGGCGGGGACTCCTACAATGAGCAGTTCTTC
CASSLGPGGDSYNEQFF
>NA|TRBJ1-3|NA|TRBV13
TGTGCCAGCAGCTCGTCCACTCAGGGGCTCTCTGGAAACACCATATATTTT
CASSSSTQGLSGNTIYF
>NA|TRBJ1-1|once|TRBV4-1
TGCGCCAGCAGCCAAGCGGGGGGCCCGGGGAACACTGAAGCTTTCTTT
CASSQAGGPGNTEAFF
>NA|TRBJ2-5|NA|TRBV6-5
TGTGCCAGCAGTCCCCGACTAGTTCAAGAGACCCAGTACTTC
CASSPRLVQETQYF
>NA|TRBJ1-5|NA|TRBV7-2
TGTGCCAGCAGCTTAGGACAGGACAGGCCCCAGCATTTT
CASSLGQDRPQHF
>TRBD1|TRBJ2-7|NA|TRBV2
TGTGCCAGCGGAGGCAGGGGGCGCGATGACGAGCAGTACTTC
CASGGRGRDDEQYF
>NA|TRBJ1-5|NA|TRBV18
TGTGCCAGCTCACCTGGACAGTCAGAGGTAGGGCAGCCCCAGCATTTT
CASSPGQSEVGQPQHF
>TRBD1|TRBJ1-1|NA|TRBV19
TGTGCCAGTAATACAGGGGCCGGTGGCACTGAAGCTTTCTTT
CASNTGAGGTEAFF
>NA|TRBJ1-1|few|TRBV7-9
TGTGCCAGCAGCTCCGACAGAAAGGAAGCTTTCTTT
CASSSDRKEAFF
>NA|TRBJ2-3|NA|TRBV19
TGTGCCAGTAGTAGGGCCCGCAGGTTAGGCACAGATACGCAGTATTTT
CASSRARRLGTDTQYF
>TRBD1|TRBJ1-1|NA|TRBV19
TGTGCCAGTAGTACCCGAAAGGCGGGACAGGCCTTTATGAACACTGAAGCTTTCTTT
CASSTRKAGQAFMNTEAFF
>NA|TRBJ2-6|NA|TRBV21-1
TGTGCCAGAAAAAAAATGAGCTCTGGGGCCAACGTCCTGACTTTC
CARKKMSSGANVLTF
>NA|TRBJ1-5|NA|TRBV30
TGTGCCTGGAGTGTGTGGACAGAGGGTGGGCAGCCCCAGCATTTT
CAWSVWTEGGQPQHF
>NA|TRBJ1-1|NA|TRBV28
TGTGCCATCCTAGGGGGGAACACTGAAGCTTTCTTT
CAILGGNTEAFF
>NA|TRBJ1-1|NA|TRBV7-2
TGTGCCAGCAGCTTGGAGGGGAACACTGAAGCTTTCTTT
CASSLEGNTEAFF
>NA|TRBJ2-6|NA|TRBV19
TGTGCCAGTACTCCCACCATTAGACTCGTCTCTGGGGCCAACGTCCTGACTTTC
CASTPTIRLVSGANVLTF
>TRBD1|TRBJ1-6|NA|TRBV30
TGTGCCTGGAGTTCGGTGACAGGGGATTCACCCCTCCACTTT
CAWSSVTGDSPLHF
>TRBD1|TRBJ1-2|NA|TRBV7-3
TGTGCCAGCAGCCCGGGGACAGGGGGCGCCGGTGGCTACACCTTC
CASSPGTGGAGGYTF
>TRBD1|TRBJ1-4|NA|TRBV5-6
TGTGCCAGCAGGCACACAGGGGGCGATGAAAAACTGTTTTTT
CASRHTGGDEKLFF
>TRBD2|TRBJ2-2|NA|TRBV13
TGTGCCAGCAGCTTAGGAGAGCGGGGGGGCCCAGCCGGGGAGCTGTTTTTT
CASSLGERGGPAGELFF
>TRBD2|TRBJ2-1|NA|TRBV4-1
TGCGCCAGCAGCTATCCCGGGACTAGCAAAGGCAATGAGCAGTTCTTC
CASSYPGTSKGNEQFF
>NA|TRBJ2-5|NA|TRBV5-1
TGCGCCAGCAGCTTGATCCGTGGCCAAACGGAGACCCAGTACTTC
CASSLIRGQTETQYF
>TRBD1|TRBJ2-2|NA|TRBV5-1
TGCGCCAGCAGCAGGACAGGGGGCGGAAACACCGGGGAGCTGTTTTTT
CASSRTGGGNTGELFF
>NA|TRBJ2-5|NA|TRBV6-4
TGTGCCAGCAGTACGAGCACGCGGATAGAGACCCAGTACTTC
CASSTSTRIETQYF
>TRBD1|TRBJ2-7|NA|TRBV4-1
TGCGCCAGCAGCTCACGGGGACAGGGTAAATACGAGCAGTACTTC
CASSSRGQGKYEQYF
>NA|TRBJ1-1|once|TRBV5-1
TGCGCCAGCAGCTTGGGGGCACTTAACACTGAAGCTTTCTTT
CASSLGALNTEAFF
>NA|TRBJ2-5|NA|TRBV2
TGTGCCAGCAGTGAGGCTAGACTGGAGACCCAGTACTTC
CASSEARLETQYF
>TRBD1|TRBJ2-7|NA|TRBV28
TGTGCCATTGCTGACAGGGGGCTTAGCGAGCAGTACTTC
CAIADRGLSEQYF
>NA|TRBJ2-1|NA|TRBV30
TGTGCCTGGGGTACAGGGAGAGAGTACAATGAGCAGTTCTTC
CAWGTGREYNEQFF
>TRBD1|TRBJ1-2|NA|TRBV7-9
TGTGCCAGCAGCTTTCAGGGACAGGATTATGGCTACACCTTC
CASSFQGQDYGYTF
>NA|TRBJ1-1|once|TRBV3-1/TRBV3-2
TGTGCCAGCAGCCAACCCTACGGGGGGGCGCGGACTGAAGCTTTCTTT
CASSQPYGGARTEAFF
>TRBD2|TRBJ2-7|NA|TRBV3-1/TRBV3-2
TGTGCCAGCAGTGCCGGGGGGTACGAGCAGTACTTC
CASSAGGYEQYF
>TRBD1|TRBJ1-3|NA|TRBV30
TGTGCCTGGAGGACAGGGGGTTATGGAAACACCATATATTTT
CAWRTGGYGNTIYF
>TRBD2|TRBJ2-3|NA|TRBV25-1
TGTGCCAGCAGTGGCCGAACTAGCGGAACAGATACGCAGTATTTT
CASSGRTSGTDTQYF
>NA|TRBJ1-2|NA|TRBV12-3/TRBV12-4
TGTGCCAGCAGTCTTACAGTGACCTATGGCTACACCTTC
CASSLTVTYGYTF
>TRBD1|TRBJ1-1|NA|TRBV5-1
TGCGCCAGCAGCCCTGGGACAGCCCTGTCTGAAGCTTTCTTT
CASSPGTALSEAFF
>TRBD2|TRBJ2-7|NA|TRBV30
TGTGCCTGGAGTCCGCGGACTAGCGGGGGCGAGCAGTACTTC
CAWSPRTSGGEQYF
>NA|TRBJ1-1|NA|TRBV7-9
TGTGCCAGCAGCTTACCTATCAGACACGAAGCTTTCTTT
CASSLPIRHEAFF
>TRBD1|TRBJ2-2|NA|TRBV2
TGTGCCAGCAGCCTTAGTGGGACAGGGGTAAACACCGGGGAGCTGTTTTTT
CASSLSGTGVNTGELFF
>NA|TRBJ2-1|NA|TRBV20-1
TGCAGTGCTAGTACGACTCTTCCCTACAATGAGCAGTTCTTC
CSASTTLPYNEQFF
>TRBD1|TRBJ2-7|NA|TRBV2
TGTGCCAGCAGTCCAAGCCTCGAGGGGACAGGGCACGGCGAGCAGTACTTC
CASSPSLEGTGHGEQYF
>TRBD1|TRBJ1-4|NA|TRBV29-1
TGCAGCGTTTCGGACAGGGGCAGTGAAAAACTGTTTTTT
CSVSDRGSEKLFF
>NA|TRBJ1-4|NA|TRBV7-9
TGTGCCAGCAGCTTAGCGGAGGCAGAGGAAAAACTGTTTTTT
CASSLAEAEEKLFF
>TRBD1|TRBJ1-5|NA|TRBV3-1/TRBV3-2
TGTGCCAGCAGCTCCGGGACAGGGGGACGACCATTTAGCAATCAGCCCCAGCATTTT
CASSSGTGGRPFSNQPQHF